Listed here are 29 T cell receptor beta chains from one sample, sequenced in a study of CD8+CD57+ T cells in acquired aplastic anemia. Genomic DNA, the template, was used for profiling of the TCR beta VDJ and CDR3. TCRdb fed the reads into MiXCR, producing one record per CDR3 protein. This sample carries a few hundred thousand distinct CDR3 sequences, 30% to 40% of them seen once, and the ten largest clones take around 1.1%. Source material: sorted CD4+, CD8+, or CD8+CD57+ T cells (not recorded which) from PBMCs. The source of these receptors is a human donor in good health, serving as a control.

The rearrangement joins TRBV7-2 to TRBJ1-2, with D tentatively TRBD1 (6 bases). The germline V gene encodes CDR1 SGHTA and CDR2 FQGNSA. The V and J ends lost 0 bases and 4 bases respectively, with 15 bases between them. CDR3 length equals 16 residues. CDR3 DNA: TGTGCCAGCAGCTTAGCATGGCAGGGAGGGGGCTATGGCTACACCTTC. Encoded protein: CASSLAWQGGGYGYTF.

In this sample, this clonotype turned up once. This rearrangement joins TRBV5-6 to TRBJ2-3; 8 nucleotides agree with TRBD2. Looked up from germline, CDR1 is SGHDT and CDR2 is YYEEEE. The J segment lost 2 bases and the V segment lost 4 bases, leaving 3 bases of the junction unmatched. This CDR3 is built from 14 residues. The CDR3 is CASSAGGLTDTQYF. The CDR3 DNA sequence: TGTGCCAGCAGCGCGGGGGGCCTCACAGATACGCAGTATTTT.

Ten or more counts support this clonotype. The chain has TRBV10-1 and TRBJ2-5, with 8 bases aligning to TRBD2. This CDR3 has 14 amino acids. V was pared by 7 bases and J by 5 bases, with 9 bases of the junction left unmatched. Germline CDR1 reads WNHNN; CDR2 reads SYGVQD (reference sequence). In nucleotides, the CDR3 is TGCGCCAGCACCTTCACTCGGGAGGGGGAGACCCAGTACTTC. It codes for CASTFTREGETQYF.

Many counts were recorded for this clonotype. The genes are TRBV6-1 and TRBJ2-7; D is tentatively TRBD1 or TRBD2 (5 bases each). This CDR3 has 14 residues. The germline CDR1 and CDR2 sequences are MNHNS and SASEGT. V was cut by 6 bases and J by 2 bases, with 14 bases left in between. The CDR3: CASRDRDGTYEQYF. The CDR3 DNA sequence: TGTGCCAGCAGAGACCGGGACGGGACCTACGAGCAGTACTTC.

Remarks on this clonotype: With a much larger clone just one base away, this may be a read error. In this CDR3 the conserved last residue, phenylalanine or tryptophan, is missing, so a read error is likely. The J gene is TRBJ1-1, the V gene TRBV9, with D uncertain. The CDR3 covers 15 residues. The germline V gene encodes CDR1 SGDLS and CDR2 YYNGEE. Between the trimmed V and J ends, which lost 0 bases and 7 bases, there was a span of 16 bases. This chain's CDR3 is CASSVDPGIISEAFY. The CDR3 DNA follows: TGTGCCAGCAGCGTAGATCCGGGGATAATCAGTGAAGCTTTCTAT.

This clonotype showed up many times. The chain has TRBV20-1 and TRBJ1-1, with 7 bases that match TRBD1. Germline-derived CDR1 and CDR2 are DFQATT and SNEGSKA (reference sequence). CDR3 length: 12 amino acids. V was pared by 3 bases and J by 6 bases, with 4 bases of the junction left unmatched. As DNA, the CDR3 is TGCAGTGCTAGGGACAGGTTGGCTGAAGCTTTCTTT. This translates into CSARDRLAEAFF.

The V and J genes are TRBV6-1 and TRBJ2-1; D is unresolved. The germline V gene encodes CDR1 MNHNS and CDR2 SASEGT. The CDR3 covers 11 residues. V lost 1 base and J 11 bases, leaving 6 bases between the germline ends. The CDR3 region is CASSEVVKQFF. CDR3 nucleotide sequence: TGTGCCAGCAGTGAAGTAGTTAAGCAGTTCTTC.

Notes on this clonotype: It may be a read error: a sequence one base away is much more abundant. This CDR3 fails to terminate in the conserved phenylalanine or tryptophan, so it likely reflects a read error. The rearrangement joins TRBV20-1 to TRBJ1-5, with unresolved D. The CDR3 runs to 13 residues. The V end was cut by 6 bases, the J end by 3 bases, with 12 bases between. CDR1 is DFQATT, CDR2 SNEGSKA, per germline (reference sequence). CDR3 amino acids: CSANTENNQPQHL. The CDR3 coding sequence is TGCAGTGCCAATACGGAAAACAATCAGCCCCAGCATCTT.

This clonotype was detected only a few times. This may be a read error, as it is one base from a much larger clone. This chain connects TRBV2 to TRBJ1-2; TRBD1 matches at 7 bases. CDR1 SNHLY and CDR2 FYNNEI come from the germline V gene. With V trimmed by 5 bases and J by 5 bases, 8 bases remained unmatched. The CDR3 extends over 14 amino acids. CDR3 sequence: CASSPGRGEYGYTF. DNA of the CDR3: TGTGCCAGCAGTCCCGGCAGGGGGGAATATGGCTACACCTTC.

V and J are TRBV5-1 and TRBJ1-2, with a possible D match to TRBD1 (5 bases). Trimming cost V 4 bases and J 3 bases, with 13 bases left between them. The length of the CDR3 is 14 residues. Per germline, CDR1 SGHRS and CDR2 YFSETQ. CDR3 in DNA: TGCGCCAGCAGCCGTGAAGGGGCCGACTATGGCTACACCTTC. Amino acids: CASSREGADYGYTF.

The chain recombines TRBV19 with TRBJ2-2, with D perhaps assigned TRBD1 or TRBD2 (5 bases each). V was pared by 9 bases and J by 5 bases, with 13 bases between. From germline, CDR1 is LNHDA and CDR2 SQIVND (reference sequence). This CDR3 contains 13 residues. CDR3 sequence reads: CASRDRRTGELFF. Here the CDR3 DNA reads TGTGCCAGCCGGGACCGTAGGACCGGGGAGCTGTTTTTT.

This clonotype came up many times. This chain joins TRBV20-1 and TRBJ1-2; perhaps TRBD1 as D (5 bases). V was trimmed by 0 bases and J by 5 bases, leaving 10 bases between them. This CDR3 spans 13 amino acids. The germline V gene encodes CDR1 DFQATT and CDR2 SNEGSKA (reference sequence). CDR3 nucleotides: TGCAGTGCTAGAGACCCGGGACGGTATGGCTACACCTTC. Amino acids: CSARDPGRYGYTF.

V and J are TRBV28 and TRBJ2-7; D call uncertain. The CDR3 length is 16 residues. CDR1 MDHEN and CDR2 SYDVKM come from the germline V gene. The V end was cut by 4 bases, the J end by 4 bases, with 20 bases between. The CDR3 DNA reads TGTGCCAGCAGTTCTTCCTCAACAAATCCCCTTTACGAGCAGTACTTC. This gives the protein CASSSSSTNPLYEQYF.

This chain links TRBV29-1 with TRBJ2-7, with D unclear. The CDR3 is made up of 12 amino acids. V lost 6 bases to trimming and J lost 2 bases, with 11 bases between them. Looked up from germline, CDR1 is SQVTM and CDR2 is ANQGSEA. The CDR3 loop reads CSVLGPTYEQYF. In DNA, the CDR3 is TGCAGCGTCCTCGGGCCAACCTACGAGCAGTACTTC.

The chain uses TRBV10-3 and TRBJ1-2; D possibly corresponds to TRBD1 (6 bases). V lost 5 bases, J lost 7 bases, and 14 bases lay in between. The CDR3 has 13 residues. Germline assignment: CDR1 ENHRY and CDR2 SYGVKD. CDR3 loop: CAISFVQGFGYTF. In DNA, the CDR3 is TGTGCCATCAGTTTCGTACAGGGTTTTGGCTACACCTTC.

This clonotype was seen many times. This rearrangement joins TRBV15 to TRBJ1-2, with TRBD1 matching over 8 bases. V shed 5 bases and J 3 bases; nucleotides not matched to a gene: 8. The CDR3 has 15 amino acids. The germline CDR1 and CDR2 sequences are LNHNV and YYDKDF (reference sequence). CDR3 residues: CATSPTGGIYYGYTF. In DNA, the CDR3 is TGTGCCACCAGCCCCACAGGGGGGATTTACTATGGCTACACCTTC.

This clonotype has at least ten counts. The genes are TRBV19 and TRBJ1-5, with TRBD1 matching over 8 bases. J lost 2 bases, V lost 3 bases, and 6 bases had no gene match. Germline V gives CDR1 LNHDA, CDR2 SQIVND (reference sequence). The CDR3 covers 16 residues. The CDR3 DNA sequence: TGTGCCAGTAGTATCGGTCTGGACAGGGGCAATCAGCCCCAGCATTTT. Its translation is CASSIGLDRGNQPQHF.

This sequence joins TRBV2 and TRBJ2-7; 8 bases fit TRBD1. CDR3 length: 14 amino acids. Germline V lookup: CDR1 SNHLY, CDR2 FYNNEI. After removal of 7 bases from V and 1 base from J, the junction contained 6 bases not matched to a gene. CDR3 nucleotide sequence: TGTGCCAGCAAATCCGGGACAGGATCCTACGAGCAGTACTTC. Encoded protein: CASKSGTGSYEQYF.

The chain couples TRBV7-2 to TRBJ1-2; D is unresolved. V lost 1 base, J lost 4 bases, and 7 bases lay in between. Per the germline V gene, CDR1 is SGHTA and CDR2 is FQGNSA. The length of the CDR3 is 13 residues. The CDR3 DNA reads TGTGCCAGCAGCTTAGGATATACCTATGGCTACACCTTC. This codes for CASSLGYTYGYTF.

This clonotype showed up many times. The chain uses TRBV20-1 and TRBJ2-1; D is undetermined. The V end was cut by 3 bases, the J end by 4 bases, with 16 bases between. Germline assignment: CDR1 DFQATT and CDR2 SNEGSKA (reference sequence). This CDR3 contains 15 residues. CDR3 coding DNA: TGCAGTGCTAGTGACGGTCGGAGCCTGTACAATGAGCAGTTCTTC. It codes for CSASDGRSLYNEQFF.

J is TRBJ2-3 and V is TRBV2; 9 bases match TRBD1. The length of the CDR3 is 15 residues. V lost 6 bases to trimming and J lost 0 bases; unmatched junction nucleotides: 4. The germline CDR1 and CDR2 sequences are SNHLY and FYNNEI. For the CDR3, the DNA is TGTGCCAGCAGGGGACAGGGAAGGAGCACAGATACGCAGTATTTT. Translating it yields CASRGQGRSTDTQYF.

V usage is TRBV10-3 and J usage is TRBJ1-6, with 9 bases aligning to TRBD1. There are 17 residues in the CDR3. Per germline, CDR1 ENHRY and CDR2 SYGVKD. V shed 10 bases and J 6 bases; nucleotides not matched to a gene: 16. The CDR3 protein is CASSRLGTGKSNSPLHF. The CDR3 nucleotides read TGTGCCAGCAGCCGCCTAGGGACAGGGAAAAGTAATTCACCCCTCCACTTT.

In its sample, this clonotype was seen many times. The chain links TRBV20-1 to TRBJ2-1, with 11 bases that match TRBD2. The CDR3 runs 17 residues. The germline gives CDR1 DFQATT, CDR2 SNEGSKA (reference sequence). V trimming: 3 bases; J trimming: 0 bases; junction bases outside the gene matches: 7. CDR3 sequence: CSAREGLAARSYNEQFF. The CDR3 coding sequence is TGCAGTGCTAGGGAGGGACTAGCGGCCCGCTCCTACAATGAGCAGTTCTTC.

Turning to this clonotype: Being one base from a much bigger clone, this may be a read error. The chain carries TRBV20-1 and TRBJ2-1; 8 bases match TRBD1. Germline values: CDR1 DFQATT, CDR2 SNEGSKA (reference sequence). The CDR3 is 19 amino acids. After removal of 3 bases from V and 4 bases from J, the junction contained 20 bases not matched to a gene. The CDR3 here is CSASGTGPRSAMAYNEQFF. CDR3 in DNA: TGCAGTGCTAGCGGGACAGGCCCACGCTCTGCTATGGCTTACAATGAGCAGTTCTTC.

There are many counts of this clonotype. This rearrangement joins TRBV7-9 to TRBJ2-7, with D perhaps matching TRBD2 (6 bases). CDR1 is SEHNR, CDR2 FQNEAQ, per germline (reference sequence). Trimming removed 3 bases from V and 3 bases from J, with 12 bases in between. This CDR3 is 14 amino acids long. The CDR3 DNA follows: TGTGCCAGCAGCTTCGGAGGGGAACGCTACGAGCAGTACTTC. Translated: CASSFGGERYEQYF.

The V gene is TRBV20-1, the J gene TRBJ1-6, with 9 bases lining up with TRBD1. Germline CDR1 reads DFQATT; CDR2 reads SNEGSKA (reference sequence). The CDR3 has 13 residues. Trimming at V came to 6 bases and at J to 8 bases, leaving 5 bases not matched to a gene. The CDR3 reads CSARTGEYSPLHF. The CDR3 nucleotides read TGCAGTGCACGGACAGGGGAATATTCACCCCTCCACTTT.

The table lists this clonotype with many counts. V usage is TRBV20-1 and J usage is TRBJ2-7, with 12 bases fitting TRBD1. This CDR3 is built from 14 residues. The germline gives CDR1 DFQATT, CDR2 SNEGSKA (reference sequence). J was trimmed by 5 bases and V by 3 bases; bases with no gene match: 5. CDR3 coding DNA: TGCAGTGCTAGCGCCGGGACAGGGGGCGACGAGCAGTACTTC. Amino acids: CSASAGTGGDEQYF.

This clonotype occurred many times. The CDR3 loop is CASSPNSGGRETQYF. The CDR3, as DNA: TGTGCCAGCAGTCCGAATAGCGGGGGTCGAGAGACCCAGTACTTC. The chain combines TRBV2 with TRBJ2-5; 9 bases line up with TRBD2. This CDR3 is built from 15 residues. Per the germline V gene, CDR1 is SNHLY and CDR2 is FYNNEI. With 5 bases clipped from V and 4 bases from J, the junction kept 8 bases outside the gene matches. Based on the CDR3 plus reference TRBV2 and TRBJ2-5, the full variable domain is EPEVTQTPSHQVTQMGQEVILRCVPISNHLYFYWYRQILGQKVEFLVSFYNNEISEKSEIFDDQFSVERPDGSNFTLKIRSTKLEDSAMYFCASSPNSGGRETQYFGPGTRLLVL.

Only a few counts were recorded for this clonotype. The chain is built from TRBV24-1 and TRBJ2-1, with D perhaps TRBD2 (6 bases). The CDR3 runs 13 residues. Trimming removed 3 bases at V and 6 bases at J, with 8 bases between. CDR1 and CDR2 from the germline V gene are KGHDR and SFDVKD. The DNA for the CDR3 is TGTGCCACCAGTGATCAGACTAGCAATGAGCAGTTCTTC. It encodes CATSDQTSNEQFF.